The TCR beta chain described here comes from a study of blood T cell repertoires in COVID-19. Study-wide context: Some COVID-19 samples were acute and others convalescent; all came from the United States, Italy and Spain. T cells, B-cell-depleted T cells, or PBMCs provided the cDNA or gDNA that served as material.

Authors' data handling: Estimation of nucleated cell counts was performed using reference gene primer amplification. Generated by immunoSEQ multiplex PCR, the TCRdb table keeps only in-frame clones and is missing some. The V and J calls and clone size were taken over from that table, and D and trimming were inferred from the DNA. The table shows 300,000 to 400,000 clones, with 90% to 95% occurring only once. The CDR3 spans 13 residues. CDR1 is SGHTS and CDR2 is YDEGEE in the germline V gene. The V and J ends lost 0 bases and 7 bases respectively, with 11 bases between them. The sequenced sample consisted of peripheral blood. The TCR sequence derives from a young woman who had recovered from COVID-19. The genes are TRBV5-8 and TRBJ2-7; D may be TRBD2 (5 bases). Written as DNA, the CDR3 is TGTGCCAGCAGCTTGGCTGCTAGCATAGAGCAGTACGTC. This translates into CASSLAASIEQYV.